The 23 T cell receptor beta chains below were found in one sample sequenced in a study of a mutant IDH1 vaccine in newly diagnosed glioma. Measured with immunoSEQ multiplex PCR; TCRdb has only the in-frame clones, and not every one. The data show approximately 41,000 clones, roughly 80% seen once. Time point indicated: week 23, last vaccination. The investigators gave 300 ug of mutant IDH1 20-mer peptide in each vaccine dose, together with topical imiquimod. No antigens are known for them. Sequenced material: PBMCs, taken from a glioma patient whose treatment included an IDH1 peptide vaccine. These receptors originate from a man between 35 and 55 years old with glioma.

The rearrangement joins TRBV6-4 to TRBJ2-1; TRBD2 might be the D (6 bases). The germline V gene has CDR1 MRHNA and CDR2 SNTAGT. The length of the CDR3 is 15 residues. V gave up 8 bases and J gave up 0 bases, with 14 bases separating them. The CDR3 DNA reads as TGTGCCAGCCGACCTTCAGCGGGCTCCTACAATGAGCAGTTCTTC. This encodes CASRPSAGSYNEQFF.

As regards this clone: Germline is not matched at one junction end, which may reflect a read error. Additional DNA sequences in this sample encode the identical CDR3. This chain joins TRBV6-1 and TRBJ1-5; tentatively, D is TRBD1 (5 bases). This CDR3 is 13 amino acids long. The V gene's germline CDR1 is MNHNS and CDR2 SASEGT. The CDR3 loop is CASNDRSNQPQHF. CDR3 in DNA: TGTGCCAGCAATGACAGAAGCAATCAGCCTCAGCATTTT.

The chain is built from TRBV6-6 and TRBJ1-5, with D perhaps matching TRBD1 (6 bases). Trimming removed 2 bases at V and 6 bases at J, with 14 bases between. The CDR3 totals 15 residues. CDR1 and CDR2 from the germline V gene are MNHNY and SVGAGI (reference sequence). The CDR3 loop reads CASSYPGGRGQPQHF. Written as DNA, the CDR3 is TGTGCCAGCAGTTACCCCGGTGGCAGGGGTCAGCCCCAGCATTTT.

The chain has TRBV5-4 and TRBJ2-7; 8 nucleotides match TRBD1. The germline V gene encodes CDR1 SGHNT and CDR2 YYREEE (reference sequence). Losses at the gene ends were 4 bases for V and 3 bases for J; bases not matched to a gene: 9. The CDR3 runs to 15 residues. This CDR3 reads CASSDRRQGIYEQYF. CDR3 nucleotide sequence: TGTGCCAGCAGCGACCGAAGACAGGGGATCTACGAGCAGTACTTC.

This sequence joins TRBV6-5 and TRBJ1-6; the D gene is possibly TRBD1 (5 bases). V was cut by 6 bases and J by 10 bases, with 10 bases left in between. Germline assignment: CDR1 MNHEY and CDR2 SVGAGI. The CDR3 sequence is 12 residues long. The CDR3 bases are TGTGCCAGCAGCCGACAGTTCTCACCCCTCCACTTT. Its protein product is CASSRQFSPLHF.

This chain links TRBV6-6 with TRBJ2-5; 9 bases are a match to TRBD1. After removal of 7 bases from V and 2 bases from J, the junction contained 8 bases not matched to a gene. This CDR3 has 15 amino acids. CDR1 is MNHNY and CDR2 is SVGAGI in the germline V gene (reference sequence). CDR3 sequence: CASKLQGALQETQYF. Written as DNA, the CDR3 is TGTGCCAGCAAATTACAGGGGGCTTTACAAGAGACCCAGTACTTC.

V gene TRBV27 combines with J gene TRBJ2-7; D unclear. This CDR3 has 13 amino acids. Between the trimmed V and J ends, which lost 4 bases and 0 bases, there was a span of 7 bases. CDR1 and CDR2 (germline): MNHEY, SMNVEV (reference sequence). In DNA, the CDR3 is TGTGCCAGCAGTTCCCCTTACTCCTACGAGCAGTACTTC. Translating it yields CASSSPYSYEQYF.

The chain has TRBV7-2 and TRBJ1-2, with a weak D call TRBD1 (5 bases). The CDR3 is 14 amino acids. Germline values: CDR1 SGHTA, CDR2 FQGNSA. Trimming took off 3 bases at V and 0 bases at J, with 8 bases between the two ends. The CDR3 protein is CASSFDRANYGYTF. The CDR3 region has the DNA TGTGCCAGCAGCTTCGACAGAGCTAACTATGGCTACACCTTC.

The rearrangement links TRBV7-9 to TRBJ1-5, with D possibly TRBD1 on 6 matching bases. V lost 6 bases and J lost 5, with 17 bases in between. This CDR3 has 15 residues. CDR1 is SEHNR, CDR2 FQNEAQ, per germline (reference sequence). The CDR3 DNA follows: TGTGCCAGCAGTCGATTCGGGACACCTGATCAGCCCCAGCATTTT. Protein sequence: CASSRFGTPDQPQHF.

This clone was seen a handful of times. The gene calls are TRBV18 and TRBJ2-7; 8 bases align to TRBD1. The length of the CDR3 is 13 residues. Trimming removed 6 bases from V and 4 bases from J; junction bases left unmatched: 5. Germline-derived CDR1 and CDR2 are KGHSH and LQKENI. This CDR3 reads CASSHDRGYEQYF. The CDR3 nucleotides are TGTGCCAGCTCCCATGACAGGGGATACGAGCAGTACTTC.

The rearrangement uses TRBV28 and TRBJ2-7, with D perhaps being TRBD1 or TRBD2 (5 bases each). CDR1 is MDHEN and CDR2 is SYDVKM in the germline V gene. Trimming left V 6 bases short and J 2 bases short, with 14 bases between. The CDR3 extends over 14 amino acids. The CDR3 sequence is CASSLRDGTYEQYF. The CDR3 DNA reads as TGTGCCAGCAGCTTACGGGACGGGACCTACGAGCAGTACTTC.

The rearrangement uses TRBV2 and TRBJ1-6; 8 bases align to TRBD1. Looked up from germline, CDR1 is SNHLY and CDR2 is FYNNEI. The CDR3 is 13 residues long. V dropped 8 bases and J dropped 9; count of bases not matched to a gene: 6. CDR3 nucleotide sequence: TGTGCCAGCGGACGACAGGGGAGTTCACCCCTCCACTTT. It yields the protein CASGRQGSSPLHF.

The chain employs TRBV11-3 and TRBJ2-6; maybe TRBD1 (6 bases). The V end lost 4 bases, the J end lost 4 bases, and 26 bases lay between the germline ends. Germline V CDR1 and CDR2: SGHNT, YENEEA. This CDR3 spans 20 amino acids. The CDR3 sequence is CASSSSDSRVTPGGANVLTF. The CDR3 nucleotides read TGTGCCAGCAGCTCGTCGGACAGTAGGGTAACCCCCGGAGGGGCCAACGTCCTGACTTTC.

The genes are TRBV28 and TRBJ2-7; TRBD1 aligns across 7 bases. V shed 6 bases, J shed 1 base, and the junction held 6 bases outside the gene matches. Germline-derived CDR1 and CDR2 are MDHEN and SYDVKM. The CDR3 loop spans 14 amino acids. The CDR3 sequence is CASSQRQGSYEQYF. Written as DNA, the CDR3 is TGTGCCAGCAGCCAGCGACAGGGATCCTACGAGCAGTACTTC.

The chain is built from TRBV5-6 and TRBJ2-7, with 9 bases matching TRBD1. CDR3 length: 13 residues. The V gene end was trimmed by 5 bases and the J gene end by 1 base; junction bases not matched to a gene: 1. CDR1 is SGHDT and CDR2 is YYEEEE in the germline V gene. The CDR3 bases are TGTGCCAGCAGGGGGACAGGGTCCTACGAGCAGTACTTC. Its translation: CASRGTGSYEQYF.

The chain links TRBV5-6 to TRBJ2-5; 7 bases fit TRBD1. Germline-derived CDR1 and CDR2 are SGHDT and YYEEEE. With 2 bases clipped from V and 4 bases from J, the junction kept 11 bases outside the gene matches. The CDR3 sequence is 16 residues long. The CDR3 loop is CASSFLRQGRGETQYF. The CDR3 nucleotides read TGTGCCAGCAGCTTCCTTCGACAGGGTCGAGGAGAGACCCAGTACTTC.

The chain carries TRBV28 and TRBJ2-1, with TRBD2 matching 14 bases. CDR1 MDHEN and CDR2 SYDVKM come from the germline V gene. The CDR3 runs 15 residues. Trimming took 7 bases from V and 4 from J; bases not matched to a gene: 3. This CDR3 is CASKGLAGGYNEQFF. CDR3 nucleotide sequence: TGTGCCAGCAAAGGACTAGCGGGAGGTTACAATGAGCAGTTCTTC. Full variable domain (rest looked up from reference TRBV28 and TRBJ2-1): DVKVTQSSRYLVKRTGEKVFLECVQDMDHENMFWYRQDPGLGLRLIYFSYDVKMKEKGDIPEGYSVSREKKERFSLILESASTNQTSMYLCASKGLAGGYNEQFFGPGTRLTVL.

Only one count was recorded for this clone. The CDR3 coding sequence is TGTGCCAGCAGCTTAGCGCAAGGGACAGGACGAACCGGAAACACCATATATTTT. It is translated as CASSLAQGTGRTGNTIYF. J is TRBJ1-3 and V is TRBV7-9; TRBD1 matches 8 bases. The CDR3 is made up of 18 amino acids. The junction had 11 bases not matched to a gene; V was cut back by 0 bases and J by 4 bases. Germline values: CDR1 SEHNR, CDR2 FQNEAQ (reference sequence). The whole variable domain, filled in from reference TRBV7-9 and TRBJ1-3, reads DTGVSQNPRHKITKRGQNVTFRCDPISEHNRLYWYRQTLGQGPEFLTYFQNEAQLEKSRLLSDRFSAERPKGSFSTLEIQRTEQGDSAMYLCASSLAQGTGRTGNTIYFGEGSWLTVV.

The gene calls are TRBV27 and TRBJ2-5; 9 nucleotides line up with TRBD1. V gave up 0 bases and J gave up 5 bases; unmatched junction bases: 10. CDR1 MNHEY and CDR2 SMNVEV come from the germline V gene (reference sequence). The CDR3 runs 17 residues. The CDR3 sequence: CASSLSPRQGVGETQYF. CDR3 DNA sequence: TGTGCCAGCAGTTTATCTCCAAGACAGGGGGTTGGGGAGACCCAGTACTTC.

This chain joins TRBV4-3 and TRBJ2-7; either TRBD1 or TRBD2 may fit D (5 bases each). Germline V gene sequence: CDR1 LGHNA, CDR2 YSLEER. V lost 4 bases and J 4 bases, leaving 17 bases between the germline ends. The CDR3 is 15 residues long. The CDR3 protein is CASSRGTTGTYEQYF. The CDR3 DNA reads TGCGCCAGCAGCCGAGGCACCACGGGGACGTACGAGCAGTACTTC.

This clone appeared a few times. The chain combines TRBV2 with TRBJ2-1; a possible D gene is TRBD2 (6 bases). The ends were cut back, 7 bases at V and 0 bases at J, with 10 bases in the middle. This CDR3 comprises 14 residues. The germline CDR1 and CDR2 sequences are SNHLY and FYNNEI. CDR3 DNA: TGTGCCAGCACTCGCGGGATCTCCTACAATGAGCAGTTCTTC. It codes for CASTRGISYNEQFF.

This chain connects TRBV11-3 to TRBJ1-2; perhaps TRBD1 as D (6 bases). CDR3 length equals 14 residues. Germline loops: CDR1 SGHNT, CDR2 YENEEA. V lost 3 bases and J lost 3, with 11 bases in between. CDR3 protein: CASSFTGQDYGYTF. Written as DNA, the CDR3 is TGTGCCAGCAGCTTTACAGGGCAAGACTATGGCTACACCTTC.

The genes are TRBV9 and TRBJ2-7; 8 positions agree with TRBD1. This CDR3 region has 15 residues. Per the germline V gene, CDR1 is SGDLS and CDR2 is YYNGEE. The V segment lost 4 bases and the J segment 5 bases; nucleotides outside the gene matches: 11. The CDR3 sequence is CASSIRTGPGNEQYF. In DNA, the CDR3 is TGTGCCAGCAGCATCCGGACAGGGCCAGGGAACGAGCAGTACTTC. The full variable domain, its missing parts supplied by reference TRBV9 and TRBJ2-7, is DSGVTQTPKHLITATGQRVTLRCSPRSGDLSVYWYQQSLDQGLQFLIQYYNGEERAKGNILERFSAQQFPDLHSELNLSSLELGDSALYFCASSIRTGPGNEQYFGPGTRLTVT.